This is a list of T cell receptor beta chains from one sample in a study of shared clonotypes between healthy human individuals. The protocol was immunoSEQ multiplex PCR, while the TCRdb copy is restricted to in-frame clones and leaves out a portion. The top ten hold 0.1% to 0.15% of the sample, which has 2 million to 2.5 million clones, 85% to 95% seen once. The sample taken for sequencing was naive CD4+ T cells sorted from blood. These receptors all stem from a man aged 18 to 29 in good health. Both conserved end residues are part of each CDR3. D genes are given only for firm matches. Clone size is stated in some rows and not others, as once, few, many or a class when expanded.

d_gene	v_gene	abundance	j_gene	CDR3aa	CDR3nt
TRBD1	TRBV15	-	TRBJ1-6	CATSRESTGAGSPLHF	TGTGCCACCAGCAGAGAATCCACAGGGGCTGGCTCACCCCTCCACTTT
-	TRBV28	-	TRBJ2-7	CASSFYAGGSSYEQYF	TGTGCCAGCAGTTTCTATGCAGGGGGGAGCTCCTACGAGCAGTACTTC
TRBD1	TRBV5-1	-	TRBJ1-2	CASSLGTGEDYGYTF	TGCGCCAGCAGCTTGGGGACAGGGGAGGACTATGGCTACACCTTC
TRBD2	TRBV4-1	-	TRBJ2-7	CASSQVISGGTSYEQYF	TGCGCCAGCAGCCAAGTAATTAGCGGGGGGACCTCCTACGAGCAGTACTTC
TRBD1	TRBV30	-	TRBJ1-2	CAWSRGPGGDNYGYTF	TGTGCCTGGAGTCGCGGTCCAGGGGGGGACAACTATGGCTACACCTTC
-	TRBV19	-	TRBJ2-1	CASSIGGTEYNEQFF	TGTGCCAGTAGTATCGGAGGGACCGAATACAATGAGCAGTTCTTC
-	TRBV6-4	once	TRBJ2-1	CASSPQASVRFDEQFF	TGTGCCAGCAGCCCGCAGGCCAGCGTGAGATTCGATGAGCAGTTCTTC
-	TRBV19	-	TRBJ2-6	CASSIGAGRTSGANVLTF	TGTGCCAGTAGTATAGGGGCGGGACGGACCTCTGGGGCCAACGTCCTGACTTTC
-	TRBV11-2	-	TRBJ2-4	CASSLARGHRTKNIQYF	TGTGCCAGCAGCTTAGCCAGGGGACACCGCACCAAAAACATTCAGTACTTC
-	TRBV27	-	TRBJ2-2	CASSPSAWKSGELFF	TGTGCCAGCAGCCCAAGCGCCTGGAAATCCGGGGAGCTGTTTTTT
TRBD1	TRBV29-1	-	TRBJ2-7	CSVMGTGTYEQYF	TGCAGCGTTATGGGGACAGGGACCTACGAGCAGTACTTC
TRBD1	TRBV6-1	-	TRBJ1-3	CASRDGQGANTIYF	TGTGCCAGCCGAGACGGACAGGGGGCGAACACCATATATTTT
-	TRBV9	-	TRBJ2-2	CASSPEITDTGELFF	TGTGCCAGCAGCCCAGAAATCACAGACACCGGGGAGCTGTTTTTT
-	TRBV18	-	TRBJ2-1	CASSPGLSYNEQFF	TGTGCCAGCTCACCGGGGTTGTCCTACAATGAGCAGTTCTTC
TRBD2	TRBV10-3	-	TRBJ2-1	CAISERAPGGTSSEQFF	TGTGCCATCAGTGAGAGGGCGCCGGGAGGGACATCGAGTGAGCAGTTCTTC
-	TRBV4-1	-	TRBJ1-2	CASSQEGPILGGYTF	TGCGCCAGCAGCCAAGAAGGACCGATCTTAGGGGGCTACACCTTC
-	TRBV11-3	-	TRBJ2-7	CASSLQEFNEQYF	TGTGCCAGCAGCTTACAGGAATTCAACGAGCAGTACTTC
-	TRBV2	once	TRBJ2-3	CASAAPSTDTQYF	TGTGCCAGCGCAGCTCCTAGCACAGATACGCAGTATTTT
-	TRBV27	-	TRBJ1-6	CASRLTGSSSYNSPLHF	TGTGCCAGCAGGCTAACAGGGTCAAGCTCCTATAATTCACCCCTCCACTTT
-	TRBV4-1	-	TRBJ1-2	CASSQGDGTYGYTF	TGCGCCAGCAGCCAAGGGGACGGTACCTATGGCTACACCTTC
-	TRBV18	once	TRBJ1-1	CASSPIGSTEAFF	TGTGCCAGCTCACCTATCGGCAGCACTGAAGCTTTCTTT
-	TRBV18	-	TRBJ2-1	CASSPPARGPNEQFF	TGTGCCAGCTCACCACCGGCCCGGGGCCCCAATGAGCAGTTCTTC
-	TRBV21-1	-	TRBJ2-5	CASSKVSFGSGETQYF	TGTGCCAGCAGCAAAGTATCGTTCGGGAGCGGAGAGACCCAGTACTTC
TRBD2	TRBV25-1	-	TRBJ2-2	CASSVERGTGELFF	TGTGCCAGCAGTGTGGAGCGGGGCACCGGGGAGCTGTTTTTT
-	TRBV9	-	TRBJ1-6	CASSVEGGQFYNSPLHF	TGTGCCAGCAGCGTAGAGGGGGGACAATTCTATAATTCACCCCTCCACTTT
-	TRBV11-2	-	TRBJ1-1	CASSFRRGGTNTEAFF	TGTGCCAGCAGCTTTAGGAGGGGTGGAACGAACACTGAAGCTTTCTTT
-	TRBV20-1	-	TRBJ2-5	CSAPRWETQYF	TGCAGTGCTCCTAGGTGGGAGACCCAGTACTTC
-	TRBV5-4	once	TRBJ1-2	CASSLDGVYGYTF	TGTGCCAGCAGCTTGGATGGGGTGTATGGCTACACCTTC
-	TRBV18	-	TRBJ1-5	CASSQGALNQPQHF	TGTGCCAGCTCACAAGGGGCTCTGAATCAGCCCCAGCATTTT
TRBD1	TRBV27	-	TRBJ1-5	CASRPGQGGNQPQHF	TGTGCCAGCAGGCCCGGGCAGGGGGGCAATCAGCCCCAGCATTTT
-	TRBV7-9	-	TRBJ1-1	CASTNYGSTEAFF	TGTGCCAGCACCAATTACGGTAGCACTGAAGCTTTCTTT
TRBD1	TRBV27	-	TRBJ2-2	CASSLVTGVGELFF	TGTGCCAGCAGTTTAGTGACAGGGGTCGGGGAGCTGTTTTTT
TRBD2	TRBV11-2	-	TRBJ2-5	CASLLGRAGETQYF	TGTGCCAGCCTTCTGGGGAGGGCCGGGGAGACCCAGTACTTC
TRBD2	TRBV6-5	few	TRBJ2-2	CATSRGGAGELFF	TGTGCCACCTCAAGGGGAGGGGCCGGGGAGCTGTTTTTT
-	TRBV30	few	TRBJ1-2	CAWSVGYGYTF	TGTGCCTGGAGTGTGGGCTATGGCTACACCTTC
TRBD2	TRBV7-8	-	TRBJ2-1	CAAGGSSYNEQFF	TGTGCCGCGGGGGGAAGCTCCTACAATGAGCAGTTCTTC
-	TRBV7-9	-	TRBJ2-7	CASSPGKGRQYF	TGTGCCAGCTCCCCAGGGAAGGGCCGGCAGTACTTC
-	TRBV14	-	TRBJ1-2	CASSQEDFYGYTF	TGTGCCAGCAGCCAAGAGGACTTTTATGGCTACACCTTC
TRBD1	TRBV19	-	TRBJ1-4	CASRQTGLGEKLFF	TGTGCCAGTAGGCAGACAGGGCTAGGGGAAAAACTGTTTTTT
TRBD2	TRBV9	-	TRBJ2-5	CASSVGSGRGRETQYF	TGTGCCAGCAGCGTAGGAAGCGGGAGGGGAAGGGAGACCCAGTACTTC
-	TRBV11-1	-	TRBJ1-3	CASSRLLGNTIYF	TGTGCCAGCAGCCGGTTATTGGGGAACACCATATATTTT
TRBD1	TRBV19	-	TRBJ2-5	CASSLRTGETQYF	TGTGCCAGTAGTCTAAGGACAGGGGAGACCCAGTACTTC
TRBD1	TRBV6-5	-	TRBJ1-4	CASSYLGTGAEKLFF	TGTGCCAGCAGTTACCTCGGGACAGGGGCTGAAAAACTGTTTTTT
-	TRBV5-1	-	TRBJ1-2	CASSLDGPTYGYTF	TGCGCCAGCAGCTTGGACGGGCCAACCTATGGCTACACCTTC
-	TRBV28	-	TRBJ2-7	CASTQGGVLNEQYF	TGTGCCAGCACCCAGGGGGGGGTGTTGAACGAGCAGTACTTC
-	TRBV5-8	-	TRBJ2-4	CASSLGLAKNIQYF	TGTGCCAGCAGCTTAGGATTAGCCAAAAACATTCAGTACTTC
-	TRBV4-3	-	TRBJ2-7	CASSQEGRAYEQYF	TGCGCCAGCAGCCAAGAAGGCAGGGCCTACGAGCAGTACTTC
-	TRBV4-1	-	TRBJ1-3	CASSQEVGNTIYF	TGCGCCAGCAGCCAAGAGGTTGGAAACACCATATATTTT
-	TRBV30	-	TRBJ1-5	CAWSEQGSNQPQHF	TGTGCCTGGAGCGAACAGGGCTCAAATCAGCCCCAGCATTTT
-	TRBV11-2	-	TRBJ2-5	CASSLWREETQYF	TGTGCCAGCAGCTTATGGCGGGAAGAGACCCAGTACTTC
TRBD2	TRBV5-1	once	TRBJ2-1	CASKIGLAGDPSSYNEQFF	TGCGCCAGCAAAATAGGACTAGCGGGAGACCCGAGCTCCTACAATGAGCAATTCTTC
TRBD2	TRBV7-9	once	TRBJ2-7	CASSLGLAGDSYEQYF	TGTGCCAGCAGCTTGGGACTAGCGGGAGACTCCTACGAGCAGTACTTC
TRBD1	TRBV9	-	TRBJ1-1	CASSAFTGEGTEAFF	TGTGCCAGCAGCGCCTTCACAGGGGAAGGGACTGAAGCTTTCTTT
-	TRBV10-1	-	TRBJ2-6	CASSGAANVLTF	TGCGCCAGCAGCGGAGCGGCCAACGTCCTGACTTTC